The source of this TCR beta chain is a study of preoperative IRX-2 immunotherapy in early breast cancer (dated by TCRdb to between 2018 and 2020). Inclusive of the bounding cysteine and phenylalanine, the CDR3 is 16 residues long. Only the CDR3 DNA is retained, 48 bases long and in frame from the first base. V is pared back by 0 bases and J by 1 base, with 12 bases lying between the germline termini. CDR1 and CDR2, looked up from the germline V gene, are LGHNA and YSLEER. Library preparation was by the immunoSEQ multiplex PCR assay. TCRdb took this table from immuneACCESS and kept in-frame rearrangements with V and J called. Such tables lack part of the clones; where checked against another copy, unresolved V genes explain under half of the gap, and the rest is unexplained. The sample table shows about 67,000 clones, and approximately 94% are seen once. Roughly 1.7% of the sample comes from the top ten.

Interpreted using the paper, the treatment or condition label stands for: preoperative locoregional IRX-2 cytokine immunotherapy. The samples were obtained from a phase Ib study that tested preoperative, locoregional IRX-2 cytokine immunotherapy meant to prime immune responses. The donors were early-stage breast cancer patients who were given IRX-2 prior to surgery. Of note for this clone: Its antigen remains unidentified. Base qualities were left out, and no much larger clone turns up one base away.

Recombination linked TRBV4-3 to TRBJ2-5; the D gene identity is not certain. This clonotype originated in a human donor with breast cancer. This material was obtained from a patient treated with IRX-2 immunotherapy. The nucleotides are TGCGCCAGCAGCCAAGATTTTCGGCAAGCCCAAGAGACCCAGTACTTC. This codes for CASSQDFRQAQETQYF.